This TCR beta chain was obtained from a study of blood T cell repertoires in COVID-19. The wider study: PBMCs, B-cell-depleted T cells, or T cells provided the cDNA or gDNA that made up the material.

Libraries were prepared by immunoSEQ multiplex PCR; TCRdb keeps only in-frame clonotypes and omits some of them. Among 150,000 to 200,000 clones listed, 80% to 90% were seen once. This CDR3 contains 13 residues. Between the trimmed V and J ends, which lost 7 bases and 2 bases, there was a span of 11 bases. Germline assignment: CDR1 MDHEN and CDR2 SYDVKM. The Seattle patients, enrolled during active infection, were followed longitudinally. The TCR originated in a woman in her 70s with COVID-19, enrolled during active disease. This rearrangement joins TRBV28 to TRBJ1-2; D gene uncertain. Sequencing was done on a sample of peripheral blood. The CDR3 loop is CASIGRENYGYTF. DNA for the CDR3: TGTGCCAGCATCGGGAGGGAAAACTATGGCTACACCTTC.